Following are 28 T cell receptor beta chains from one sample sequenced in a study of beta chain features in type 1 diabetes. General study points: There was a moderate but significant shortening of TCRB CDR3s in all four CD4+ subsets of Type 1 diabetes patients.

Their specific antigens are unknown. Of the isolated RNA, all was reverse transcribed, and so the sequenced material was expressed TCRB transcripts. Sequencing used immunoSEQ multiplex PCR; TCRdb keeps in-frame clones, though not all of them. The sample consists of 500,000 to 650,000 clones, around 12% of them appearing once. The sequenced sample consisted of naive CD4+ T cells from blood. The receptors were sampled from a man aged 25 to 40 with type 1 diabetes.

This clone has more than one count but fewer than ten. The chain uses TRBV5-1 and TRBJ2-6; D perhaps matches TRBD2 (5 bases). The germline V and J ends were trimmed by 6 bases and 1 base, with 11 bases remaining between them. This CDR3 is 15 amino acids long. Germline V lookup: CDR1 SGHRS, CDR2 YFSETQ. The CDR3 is CASMGEGSGANVLTF. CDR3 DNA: TGCGCCAGCATGGGTGAGGGTTCTGGGGCCAACGTCCTGACTTTC.

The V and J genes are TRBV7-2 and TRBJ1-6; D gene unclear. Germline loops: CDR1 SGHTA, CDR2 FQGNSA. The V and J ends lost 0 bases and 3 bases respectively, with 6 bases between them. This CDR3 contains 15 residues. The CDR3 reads CASSLATNYNSPLHF. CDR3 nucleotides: TGTGCCAGCAGCTTAGCCACCAACTATAATTCACCCCTCCACTTT.

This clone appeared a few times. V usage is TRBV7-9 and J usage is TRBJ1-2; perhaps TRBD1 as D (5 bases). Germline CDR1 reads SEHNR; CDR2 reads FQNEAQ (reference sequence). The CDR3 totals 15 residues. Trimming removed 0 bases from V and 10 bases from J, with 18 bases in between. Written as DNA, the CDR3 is TGTGCCAGCAGCTTAGCCGGAACTAGGGGCGGAATCTACACCTTC. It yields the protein CASSLAGTRGGIYTF.

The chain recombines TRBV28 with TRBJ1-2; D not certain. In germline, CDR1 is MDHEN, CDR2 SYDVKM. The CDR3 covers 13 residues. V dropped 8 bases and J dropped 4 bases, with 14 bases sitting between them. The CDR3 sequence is CASGRETPYGYTF. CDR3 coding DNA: TGTGCCAGCGGTCGGGAGACTCCCTATGGCTACACCTTC.

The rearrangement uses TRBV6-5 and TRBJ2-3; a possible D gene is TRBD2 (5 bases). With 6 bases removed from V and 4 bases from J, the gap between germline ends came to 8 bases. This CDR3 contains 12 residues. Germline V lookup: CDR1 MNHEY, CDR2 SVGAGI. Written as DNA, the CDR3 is TGTGCCAGCAGATCTAGCCCAGATACGCAGTATTTT. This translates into CASRSSPDTQYF.

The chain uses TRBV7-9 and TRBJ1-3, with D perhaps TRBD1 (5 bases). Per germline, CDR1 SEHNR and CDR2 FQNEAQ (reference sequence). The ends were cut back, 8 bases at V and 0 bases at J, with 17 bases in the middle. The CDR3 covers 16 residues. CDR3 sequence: CASGQGADLSGNTIYF. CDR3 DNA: TGTGCCAGCGGCCAAGGGGCTGACCTCTCTGGAAACACCATATATTTT.

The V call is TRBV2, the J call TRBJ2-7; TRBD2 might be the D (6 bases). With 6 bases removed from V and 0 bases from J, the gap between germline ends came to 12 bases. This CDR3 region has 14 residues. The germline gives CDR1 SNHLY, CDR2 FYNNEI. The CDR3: CASREEGSSYEQYF. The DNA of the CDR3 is TGTGCCAGCAGGGAGGAGGGAAGCTCCTACGAGCAGTACTTC.

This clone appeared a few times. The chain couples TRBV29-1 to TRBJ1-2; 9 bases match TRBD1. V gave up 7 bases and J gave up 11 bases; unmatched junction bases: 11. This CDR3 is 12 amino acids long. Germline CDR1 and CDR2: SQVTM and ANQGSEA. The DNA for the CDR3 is TGCAGCGCTAGGACAGGGGCCATTCGATACACCTTC. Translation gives CSARTGAIRYTF.

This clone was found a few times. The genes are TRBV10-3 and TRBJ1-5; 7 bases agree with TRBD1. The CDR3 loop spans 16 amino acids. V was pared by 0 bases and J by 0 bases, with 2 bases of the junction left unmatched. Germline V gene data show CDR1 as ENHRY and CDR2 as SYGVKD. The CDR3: CAISESGQYSNQPQHF. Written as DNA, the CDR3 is TGTGCCATCAGTGAGTCGGGACAGTATAGCAATCAGCCCCAGCATTTT.

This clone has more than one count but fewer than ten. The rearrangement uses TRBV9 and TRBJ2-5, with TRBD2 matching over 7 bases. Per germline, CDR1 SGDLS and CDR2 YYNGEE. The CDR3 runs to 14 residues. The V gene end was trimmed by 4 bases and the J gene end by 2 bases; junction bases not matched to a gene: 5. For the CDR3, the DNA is TGTGCCAGCAGCCCTCGGGGGGTTCAAGAGACCCAGTACTTC. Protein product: CASSPRGVQETQYF.

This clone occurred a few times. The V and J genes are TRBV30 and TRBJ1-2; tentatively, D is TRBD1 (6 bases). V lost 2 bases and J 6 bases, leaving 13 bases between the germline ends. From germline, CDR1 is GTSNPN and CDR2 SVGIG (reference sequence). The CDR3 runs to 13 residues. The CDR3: CAWSLQGEDGYTF. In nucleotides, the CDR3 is TGTGCCTGGAGTTTACAGGGAGAGGATGGCTACACCTTC.

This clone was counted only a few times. The chain's CDR3 is CASSLGQGGVGEQYF. The CDR3 coding sequence is TGTGCCAGCAGTCTCGGACAGGGCGGAGTGGGAGAGCAGTACTTC. The chain recombines TRBV7-9 with TRBJ2-7, with 8 positions matching TRBD1. V lost 6 bases and J lost 7; bases outside the gene matches: 14. This CDR3 region has 15 residues. Germline loops: CDR1 SEHNR, CDR2 FQNEAQ (reference sequence). Using reference TRBV7-9 and TRBJ2-7 for the parts outside the CDR3, the full variable domain is DTGVSQNPRHKITKRGQNVTFRCDPISEHNRLYWYRQTLGQGPEFLTYFQNEAQLEKSRLLSDRFSAERPKGSFSTLEIQRTEQGDSAMYLCASSLGQGGVGEQYFGPGTRLTVT.

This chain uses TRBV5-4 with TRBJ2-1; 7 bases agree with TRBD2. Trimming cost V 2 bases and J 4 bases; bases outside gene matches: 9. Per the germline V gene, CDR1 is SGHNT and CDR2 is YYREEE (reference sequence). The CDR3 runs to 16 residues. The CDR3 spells CASSFDGTGGYNEQFF. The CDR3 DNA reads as TGTGCCAGCAGCTTCGACGGTACGGGGGGTTACAATGAGCAGTTCTTC.

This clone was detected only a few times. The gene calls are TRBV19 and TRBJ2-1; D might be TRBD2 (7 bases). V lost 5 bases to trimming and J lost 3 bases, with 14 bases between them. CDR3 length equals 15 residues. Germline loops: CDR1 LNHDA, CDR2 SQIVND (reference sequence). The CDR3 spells CASSPKGGRYNEQFF. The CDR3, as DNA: TGTGCCAGTAGTCCCAAGGGGGGGCGCTACAATGAGCAGTTCTTC.

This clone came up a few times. Here the CDR3 reads CASSTRETQYF. CDR3 nucleotides: TGTGCCAGCTCCACGAGGGAGACCCAGTACTTC. The chain couples TRBV18 to TRBJ2-5; no reliable D call. The V gene's germline CDR1 is KGHSH and CDR2 LQKENI. The CDR3 runs 11 residues. Trimming removed 6 bases from V and 5 bases from J, with 7 bases in between.

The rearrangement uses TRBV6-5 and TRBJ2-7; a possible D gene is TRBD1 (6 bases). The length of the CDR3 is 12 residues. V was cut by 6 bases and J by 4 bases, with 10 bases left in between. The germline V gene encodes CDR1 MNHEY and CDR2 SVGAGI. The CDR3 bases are TGTGCCAGCAGGACGACAGGATACGAGCAGTACTTC. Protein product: CASRTTGYEQYF.

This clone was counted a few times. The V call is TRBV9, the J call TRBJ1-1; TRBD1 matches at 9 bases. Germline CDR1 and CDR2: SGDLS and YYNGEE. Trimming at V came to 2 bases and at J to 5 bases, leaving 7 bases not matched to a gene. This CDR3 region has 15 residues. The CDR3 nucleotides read TGTGCCAGCAGCGTGGGGACAGGGCGGAGGACTGAAGCTTTCTTT. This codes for CASSVGTGRRTEAFF.

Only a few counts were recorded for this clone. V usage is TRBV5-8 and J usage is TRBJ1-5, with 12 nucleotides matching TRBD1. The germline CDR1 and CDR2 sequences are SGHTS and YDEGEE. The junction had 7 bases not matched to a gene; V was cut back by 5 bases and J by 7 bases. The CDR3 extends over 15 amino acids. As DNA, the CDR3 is TGTGCCAGCAGTTGGGACAGGGGGCAAGGGCAGCCCCAGCATTTT. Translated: CASSWDRGQGQPQHF.

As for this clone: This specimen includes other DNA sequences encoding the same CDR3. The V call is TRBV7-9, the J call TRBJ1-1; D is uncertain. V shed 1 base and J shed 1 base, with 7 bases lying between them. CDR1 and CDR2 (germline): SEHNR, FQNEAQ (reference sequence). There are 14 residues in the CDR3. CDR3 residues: CASSLGRGNTEAFF. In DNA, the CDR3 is TGTGCCAGCAGCTTAGGCCGGGGGAACACTGAAGCTTTCTTT. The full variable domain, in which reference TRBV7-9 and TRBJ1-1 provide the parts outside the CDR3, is DTGVSQNPRHKITKRGQNVTFRCDPISEHNRLYWYRQTLGQGPEFLTYFQNEAQLEKSRLLSDRFSAERPKGSFSTLEIQRTEQGDSAMYLCASSLGRGNTEAFFGQGTRLTVV.

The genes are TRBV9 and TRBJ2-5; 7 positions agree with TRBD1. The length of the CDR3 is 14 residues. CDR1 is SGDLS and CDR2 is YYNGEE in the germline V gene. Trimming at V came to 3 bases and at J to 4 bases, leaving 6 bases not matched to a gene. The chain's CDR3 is CASSGKQGRETQYF. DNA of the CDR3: TGTGCCAGCAGCGGAAAACAGGGGAGAGAGACCCAGTACTTC.

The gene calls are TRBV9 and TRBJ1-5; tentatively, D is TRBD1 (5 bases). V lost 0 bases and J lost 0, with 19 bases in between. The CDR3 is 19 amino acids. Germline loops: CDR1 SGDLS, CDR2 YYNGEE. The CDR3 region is CASSVEDTDGGYSNQPQHF. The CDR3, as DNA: TGTGCCAGCAGCGTAGAAGACACGGACGGGGGATATAGCAATCAGCCCCAGCATTTT.

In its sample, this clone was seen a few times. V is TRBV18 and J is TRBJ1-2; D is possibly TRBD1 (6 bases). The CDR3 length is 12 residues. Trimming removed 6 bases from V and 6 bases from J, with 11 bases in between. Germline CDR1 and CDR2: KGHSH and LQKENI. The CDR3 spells CASSGQRDGYTF. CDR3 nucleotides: TGTGCCAGCTCCGGACAGAGGGATGGCTACACCTTC.

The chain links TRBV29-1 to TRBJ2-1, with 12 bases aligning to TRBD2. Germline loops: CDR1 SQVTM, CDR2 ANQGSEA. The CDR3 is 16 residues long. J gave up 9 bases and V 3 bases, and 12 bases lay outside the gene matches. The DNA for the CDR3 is TGCAGCGTTGACACATTCGGACTAGCGGGGCGGGTTGAGCAGTTCTTC. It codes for CSVDTFGLAGRVEQFF.

This chain's CDR3 is CASSGLAGGDTDTQYF. For the CDR3, the DNA is TGTGCCAGCAGCGGACTAGCGGGGGGCGACACAGATACGCAGTATTTT. V gene TRBV5-6 combines with J gene TRBJ2-3, with 14 bases that match TRBD2. Germline V gene lookup returns CDR1 SGHDT and CDR2 YYEEEE. J was trimmed by 2 bases and V by 4 bases; bases with no gene match: 3. The CDR3 has 16 amino acids.

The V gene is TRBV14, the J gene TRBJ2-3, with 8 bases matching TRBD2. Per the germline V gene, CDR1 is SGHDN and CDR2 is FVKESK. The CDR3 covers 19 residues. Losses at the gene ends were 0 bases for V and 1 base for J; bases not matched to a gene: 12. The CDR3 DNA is TGTGCCAGCAGCCAAGATGGCCGGGGGGGGCCTGTCGGCACAGATACGCAGTATTTT. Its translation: CASSQDGRGGPVGTDTQYF. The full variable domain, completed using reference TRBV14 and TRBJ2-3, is EAGVTQFPSHSVIEKGQTVTLRCDPISGHDNLYWYRRVMGKEIKFLLHFVKESKQDESGMPNNRFLAERTGGTYSTLKVQPAELEDSGVYFCASSQDGRGGPVGTDTQYFGPGTRLTVL.

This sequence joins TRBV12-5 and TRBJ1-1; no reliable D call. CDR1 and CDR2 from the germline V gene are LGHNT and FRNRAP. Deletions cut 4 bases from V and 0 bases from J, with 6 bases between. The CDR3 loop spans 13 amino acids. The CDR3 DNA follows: TGTGCTAGTGGTTCTCAAGTGAACACTGAAGCTTTCTTT. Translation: CASGSQVNTEAFF.

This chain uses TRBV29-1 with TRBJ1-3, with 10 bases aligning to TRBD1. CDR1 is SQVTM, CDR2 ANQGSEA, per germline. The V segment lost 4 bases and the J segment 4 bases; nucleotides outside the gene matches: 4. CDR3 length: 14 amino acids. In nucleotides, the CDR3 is TGCAGCGTTGTGGGACAGGGGACGGGAAACACCATATATTTT. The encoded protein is CSVVGQGTGNTIYF.

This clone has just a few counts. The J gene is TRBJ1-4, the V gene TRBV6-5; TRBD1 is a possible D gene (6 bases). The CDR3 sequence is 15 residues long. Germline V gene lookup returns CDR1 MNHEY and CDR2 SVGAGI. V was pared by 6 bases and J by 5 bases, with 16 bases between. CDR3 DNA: TGTGCCAGCAGCCGCCTAGGACAGCGAAATGAAAAACTGTTTTTT. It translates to CASSRLGQRNEKLFF.